A single sample gave rise to the 24 T cell receptor beta chains below, sequenced in a study of vaccination effects on CD4 cells after COVID-19. Having been cultured for around ten days, the cells underwent CD4+ T cell isolation. Sequencing used immunoSEQ multiplex PCR; TCRdb keeps in-frame clones, though not all of them. The sample includes around 60,000 clones, 60% to 85% seen only once; the top ten take around 3.3%. These receptors' antigens are unknown. The sample consisted of CD4+ T cells from PBMCs cultured without peptide, taken before COVID-19 vaccination. These receptors were obtained from a human donor who received a COVID-19 vaccine.

The table lists this clone with a few counts. The chain joins TRBV7-3 to TRBJ2-1, with 7 bases lining up with TRBD2. V lost 2 bases to trimming and J lost 10 bases; unmatched junction nucleotides: 8. The CDR3 loop spans 14 amino acids. Per germline, CDR1 SGHTA and CDR2 FQGTGA. In DNA, the CDR3 is TGTGCCAGCAGCTTAGCGTCGGCTAGCGGCGAGCAGTTCTTC. Translating it yields CASSLASASGEQFF. Full variable domain (missing parts from reference TRBV7-3 and TRBJ2-1): GAGVSQTPSNKVTEKGKYVELRCDPISGHTALYWYRQSLGQGPEFLIYFQGTGAADDSGLPNDRFFAVRPEGSVSTLKIQRTERGDSAVYLCASSLASASGEQFFGPGTRLTVL.

The CDR3 region has the DNA TGTGCCAGCAGCCGGGAAAATGGGACGGAAAGAATCTATGGCTACACCTTC. This sequence encodes CASSRENGTERIYGYTF. The chain recombines TRBV3-1 (or the pseudogene TRBV3-2) with TRBJ1-2; D possibly corresponds to TRBD1 (5 bases). The V end lost 4 bases, the J end lost 4 bases, and 22 bases lay between the germline ends. The germline CDR1 and CDR2 sequences are LGHDT and YNNKEL (reference sequence). The CDR3 has 17 residues.

The rearrangement links TRBV7-3 to TRBJ1-1; no reliable D call. Trimming left V 8 bases short and J 0 bases short, with 10 bases between. This CDR3 comprises 13 residues. CDR1 and CDR2 (germline): SGHTA, FQGTGA. The CDR3 sequence: CASRLGMNTEAFF. DNA for the CDR3: TGTGCCAGCCGCCTAGGGATGAACACTGAAGCTTTCTTT.

The chain couples TRBV5-1 to TRBJ1-4; TRBD1 matches at 7 bases. The CDR3 extends over 14 amino acids. Germline V gene data show CDR1 as SGHRS and CDR2 as YFSETQ. The trim removed 1 base at V and 5 bases at J, leaving 2 bases unmatched. CDR3 sequence reads: CASSLSTGNEKLFF. CDR3 nucleotides: TGCGCCAGCAGCTTGTCGACAGGGAATGAAAAACTGTTTTTT.

The chain recombines TRBV30 with TRBJ2-5; D gene unclear. V shed 3 bases and J shed 4 bases, with 9 bases lying between them. This CDR3 has 12 amino acids. CDR1 is GTSNPN and CDR2 is SVGIG in the germline V gene (reference sequence). This CDR3 reads CAWSISGETQYF. The CDR3 coding sequence is TGTGCCTGGAGCATCAGTGGAGAGACCCAGTACTTC.

The chain joins TRBV3-1 (or the pseudogene TRBV3-2) to TRBJ2-3; D is unclear. Trimming took 4 bases from V and 2 from J, leaving 10 bases between them. The CDR3 has 14 residues. The germline V gene encodes CDR1 LGHDT and CDR2 YNNKEL (reference sequence). Here the CDR3 reads CASSPLAHTDTQYF. Written as DNA, the CDR3 is TGTGCCAGCAGCCCCCTGGCTCACACAGATACGCAGTATTTT.

A few counts support this clone. Written as DNA, the CDR3 is TGTGCCAGCTCACCAATAGGCTCCTATAATTCACCCCTCCACTTT. Translated: CASSPIGSYNSPLHF. This chain connects TRBV18 to TRBJ1-6, with D hard to call. Trimming pared 2 bases from V and 0 bases from J, leaving 5 bases between. The CDR3 extends over 15 amino acids. The germline CDR1 and CDR2 sequences are KGHSH and LQKENI. The whole variable domain, filled in from reference TRBV18 and TRBJ1-6, reads NAGVMQNPRHLVRRRGQEARLRCSPMKGHSHVYWYRQLPEEGLKFMVYLQKENIIDESGMPKERFSAEFPKEGPSILRIQQVVRGDSAAYFCASSPIGSYNSPLHFGNGTRLTVT.

This chain connects TRBV24-1 to TRBJ2-1, with D tentatively TRBD2 (6 bases). Germline loops: CDR1 KGHDR, CDR2 SFDVKD. The CDR3 runs 13 residues. With 5 bases removed from V and 10 bases from J, the gap between germline ends came to 14 bases. This chain's CDR3 is CATSGGRSEEQFF. The CDR3 nucleotides are TGTGCCACCAGTGGAGGGAGGTCCGAAGAGCAGTTCTTC.

This clone has just one count. The chain combines TRBV12-3 or TRBV12-4 with TRBJ2-4; the D is unclear. Trimming cost V 8 bases and J 4 bases, with 9 bases left between them. The CDR3 sequence is 12 residues long. The CDR3 DNA reads as TGTGCCAGCTCTCCTACAAAAAACATTCAGTACTTC. This sequence encodes CASSPTKNIQYF.

The chain couples TRBV5-6 to TRBJ1-5, with 7 bases that match TRBD1. The V gene end was trimmed by 0 bases and the J gene end by 2 bases; junction bases not matched to a gene: 5. There are 16 residues in the CDR3. From germline, CDR1 is SGHDT and CDR2 YYEEEE. The CDR3 region is CASSLAKGTGNQPQHF. CDR3 in DNA: TGTGCCAGCAGCTTGGCCAAAGGGACAGGCAATCAGCCCCAGCATTTT.

The rearrangement joins TRBV28 to TRBJ1-2; D is undetermined. Germline CDR1 and CDR2: MDHEN and SYDVKM. CDR3 length: 12 amino acids. Trimming took off 9 bases at V and 4 bases at J, with 12 bases between the two ends. The CDR3 sequence: CASRRSAYGYTF. The CDR3 bases are TGTGCCAGTCGCAGGTCCGCCTATGGCTACACCTTC.

The chain combines TRBV9 with TRBJ2-3, with 10 bases identical to TRBD2. The CDR3 extends over 16 amino acids. The germline CDR1 and CDR2 sequences are SGDLS and YYNGEE. V gave up 2 bases and J gave up 3 bases; unmatched junction bases: 6. CDR3 protein: CASSVAPSGGTDTQYF. The CDR3 coding sequence is TGTGCCAGCAGCGTCGCCCCTAGCGGGGGAACAGATACGCAGTATTTT.

The chain employs TRBV14 and TRBJ1-6, with D perhaps TRBD1 (5 bases). The germline gives CDR1 SGHDN, CDR2 FVKESK. The CDR3 contains 12 residues. Trimming took off 3 bases at V and 12 bases at J, with 9 bases between the two ends. The CDR3: CASSHRVGPLHF. In nucleotides, the CDR3 is TGTGCCAGCAGCCACAGGGTTGGACCCCTCCACTTT. Using reference TRBV14 and TRBJ1-6 for the parts outside the CDR3, the full variable domain is EAGVTQFPSHSVIEKGQTVTLRCDPISGHDNLYWYRRVMGKEIKFLLHFVKESKQDESGMPNNRFLAERTGGTYSTLKVQPAELEDSGVYFCASSHRVGPLHFGNGTRLTVT.

This rearrangement joins TRBV19 to TRBJ2-1; D uncertain. V was shortened by 4 bases and J by 8 bases, with 12 bases between the two germline ends. The germline gives CDR1 LNHDA, CDR2 SQIVND (reference sequence). The CDR3 runs 13 residues. The CDR3 is CASSKTTGYEQFF. In DNA, the CDR3 is TGTGCCAGTAGTAAAACTACGGGTTATGAGCAGTTCTTC.

This sequence joins TRBV7-2 and TRBJ2-6, with D unresolved. V was trimmed by 3 bases and J by 4 bases, leaving 7 bases between them. The CDR3 covers 14 residues. CDR1 and CDR2 from the germline V gene are SGHTA and FQGNSA. The DNA of the CDR3 is TGTGCCAGCAGCTTGGGTGGCGGGGCCAACGTCCTGACTTTC. This sequence encodes CASSLGGGANVLTF.

The rearrangement links TRBV10-3 to TRBJ1-1; D uncertain. From germline, CDR1 is ENHRY and CDR2 SYGVKD. The CDR3 consists of 13 residues. V lost 4 bases, J lost 3 bases, and 9 bases lay in between. In DNA, the CDR3 is TGTGCCATCAGTGCAAGCGGGGACACTGAAGCTTTCTTT. Translated, it gives CAISASGDTEAFF.

This clone has just one count. The chain couples TRBV5-4 to TRBJ1-1; D ambiguous. The germline V and J ends were trimmed by 4 bases and 1 base, with 8 bases remaining between them. The CDR3 loop spans 13 amino acids. The germline V gene encodes CDR1 SGHNT and CDR2 YYREEE (reference sequence). CDR3 nucleotides: TGTGCCAGCAGCCGAGACCGGAACACTGAAGCTTTCTTT. Translating gives CASSRDRNTEAFF.

V gene TRBV6-5 combines with J gene TRBJ2-5, with no clear D. Germline CDR1 is MNHEY and CDR2 is SVGAGI. The CDR3 is 11 amino acids. Trimming removed 6 bases at V and 4 bases at J, with 6 bases between. The CDR3 coding sequence is TGTGCCAGCAGGGATGGAGAGACCCAGTACTTC. It translates to CASRDGETQYF.

The CDR3 sequence is CASSLVAGTDTQYF. The CDR3, as DNA: TGTGCCAGCAGCTTAGTCGCCGGCACAGATACGCAGTATTTT. The chain couples TRBV7-9 to TRBJ2-3; D unclear. The germline V and J ends were trimmed by 1 base and 1 base, with 6 bases remaining between them. The germline V gene encodes CDR1 SEHNR and CDR2 FQNEAQ (reference sequence). The CDR3 totals 14 residues.

The sample holds a few counts of this clone. V and J are TRBV2 and TRBJ2-2; no definite D call. Trimming cost V 7 bases and J 0 bases, with 9 bases left between them. CDR1 and CDR2 from the germline V gene are SNHLY and FYNNEI. This CDR3 comprises 14 residues. As DNA, the CDR3 is TGTGCCAGCATAGTGGTTCCGAACACCGGGGAGCTGTTTTTT. It is translated as CASIVVPNTGELFF. Full variable domain (remainder filled in from reference TRBV2 and TRBJ2-2): EPEVTQTPSHQVTQMGQEVILRCVPISNHLYFYWYRQILGQKVEFLVSFYNNEISEKSEIFDDQFSVERPDGSNFTLKIRSTKLEDSAMYFCASIVVPNTGELFFGEGSRLTVL.

The CDR3 is CAIRGGRNTGELFF. The CDR3 DNA reads TGTGCCATCAGAGGCGGGCGAAACACCGGGGAGCTGTTTTTT. The chain joins TRBV10-3 to TRBJ2-2, with TRBD2 as a possible D gene (5 bases). Deletions cut 6 bases from V and 2 bases from J, with 10 bases between. CDR1 is ENHRY, CDR2 SYGVKD, per germline. The CDR3 length is 14 residues.

J is TRBJ2-5 and V is TRBV7-6; TRBD2 aligns across 11 bases. Germline-derived CDR1 and CDR2 are SGHVS and FNYEAQ. The V gene end was trimmed by 1 base and the J gene end by 5 bases; junction bases not matched to a gene: 3. The CDR3 is 15 residues long. CDR3 residues: CASSLVSGGAETQYF. CDR3 nucleotides: TGTGCCAGCAGCTTAGTTAGCGGGGGGGCTGAGACCCAGTACTTC.

This chain joins TRBV9 and TRBJ2-1; 7 bases are shared with TRBD2. Per germline, CDR1 SGDLS and CDR2 YYNGEE. The V segment lost 4 bases and the J segment 2 bases; nucleotides outside the gene matches: 12. This CDR3 spans 17 amino acids. The CDR3 region has the DNA TGTGCCAGCAGCCCCCCAGCCGGGAGGAAAGCCTACAATGAGCAGTTCTTC. It specifies CASSPPAGRKAYNEQFF.

The chain carries TRBV20-1 and TRBJ2-2; D call uncertain. Looked up from germline, CDR1 is DFQATT and CDR2 is SNEGSKA (reference sequence). V was pared by 3 bases and J by 4 bases, with 12 bases between. The CDR3 consists of 14 residues. CDR3 residues: CSASGRAFTGELFF. The CDR3 nucleotides are TGCAGTGCTAGTGGAAGGGCCTTCACCGGGGAGCTGTTTTTT.